Listed below are T cell receptor beta chains from one sample, sequenced in a study of blood T cell repertoires in COVID-19. Clones were sequenced by immunoSEQ multiplex PCR, and TCRdb holds only the in-frame ones, with some missing. Among approximately 350,000 clones listed, about nine tenths were seen once. The sequenced material came from peripheral blood. Every receptor here comes from a woman between 70 and 85 years old with COVID-19, enrolled during active disease. Each CDR3 is given with its conserved first and last residue. The D gene is left open where the match is weak. Clone size is given for some rows only: seen once, a few or many times, or a class if the clone is expanded.

D gene: .; V gene: TRBV27; J gene: TRBJ1-1; clone size: once; CDR3 protein: CASSFFSGTEAFF; CDR3 DNA: TGTGCCAGCAGTTTTTTCAGCGGGACTGAAGCTTTCTTT
D gene: TRBD1; V gene: TRBV4-3; J gene: TRBJ1-2; clone size: .; CDR3 protein: CASSQGRQGSYGYTF; CDR3 DNA: TGCGCCAGCAGCCAGGGGAGACAGGGGAGCTATGGCTACACCTTC
D gene: TRBD1; V gene: TRBV6-6; J gene: TRBJ1-2; clone size: .; CDR3 protein: CASSTGTGGYGYTF; CDR3 DNA: TGTGCCAGCAGCACGGGGACAGGGGGATATGGCTACACCTTC
D gene: .; V gene: TRBV6-5; J gene: TRBJ2-2; clone size: .; CDR3 protein: CASNLQGTTTGELFF; CDR3 DNA: TGTGCCAGCAACTTACAGGGAACCACTACCGGGGAGCTGTTTTTT
D gene: TRBD2; V gene: TRBV7-9; J gene: TRBJ2-7; clone size: .; CDR3 protein: CASSFGLAGGTTYEQYF; CDR3 DNA: TGTGCCAGCAGCTTCGGACTAGCGGGGGGAACTACCTACGAGCAGTACTTC
D gene: TRBD1; V gene: TRBV7-9; J gene: TRBJ1-2; clone size: .; CDR3 protein: CASSLAGGGDGYTF; CDR3 DNA: TGTGCCAGCAGCTTAGCAGGGGGCGGAGATGGCTACACCTTC
D gene: .; V gene: TRBV18; J gene: TRBJ1-2; clone size: .; CDR3 protein: CATSVQANYGYTF; CDR3 DNA: TGTGCCACCTCAGTACAGGCTAACTATGGCTACACCTTC
D gene: TRBD1; V gene: TRBV3-1/TRBV3-2; J gene: TRBJ2-7; clone size: .; CDR3 protein: CATRNRDRDEQYF; CDR3 DNA: TGTGCCACACGAAACCGGGACAGGGACGAGCAGTACTTC
D gene: TRBD1; V gene: TRBV19; J gene: TRBJ1-1; clone size: .; CDR3 protein: CASSIGSTGGLAEAFF; CDR3 DNA: TGTGCCAGTAGTATAGGCTCGACAGGGGGCCTGGCTGAAGCTTTCTTT
D gene: TRBD1; V gene: TRBV20-1; J gene: TRBJ1-6; clone size: .; CDR3 protein: CSAGQGRPLHF; CDR3 DNA: TGCAGTGCTGGACAGGGAAGACCCCTCCACTTT
D gene: .; V gene: TRBV4-1; J gene: TRBJ1-3; clone size: .; CDR3 protein: CASSQEGTQGGNTIYF; CDR3 DNA: TGCGCCAGCAGCCAAGAAGGGACCCAGGGGGGAAACACCATATATTTT
D gene: .; V gene: TRBV24-1; J gene: TRBJ2-3; clone size: .; CDR3 protein: CATGQGMFTDTQYF; CDR3 DNA: TGTGCCACCGGGCAGGGGATGTTCACAGATACGCAGTATTTT
D gene: TRBD1; V gene: TRBV28; J gene: TRBJ1-2; clone size: few; CDR3 protein: CASSLQRTGLGYTF; CDR3 DNA: TGTGCCAGCAGTTTACAAAGGACAGGGCTCGGCTACACCTTC
D gene: .; V gene: TRBV27; J gene: TRBJ1-2; clone size: .; CDR3 protein: CASSPTPGLYGYTF; CDR3 DNA: TGTGCCAGCAGTCCTACCCCAGGGCTTTATGGCTACACCTTC
D gene: TRBD1; V gene: TRBV12-3/TRBV12-4; J gene: TRBJ1-2; clone size: .; CDR3 protein: CASRAGTGDHF; CDR3 DNA: TGTGCCAGCAGGGCGGGGACAGGGGACCACTTC
D gene: .; V gene: TRBV13; J gene: TRBJ1-2; clone size: .; CDR3 protein: CASSLVSGWDYGYTF; CDR3 DNA: TGTGCCAGCAGCTTAGTATCAGGCTGGGACTATGGCTACACCTTC
D gene: .; V gene: TRBV15; J gene: TRBJ1-5; clone size: .; CDR3 protein: CATSRDSGVTANQPQHF; CDR3 DNA: TGTGCCACCAGCAGAGATTCGGGGGTTACCGCGAATCAGCCCCAGCATTTT
D gene: TRBD2; V gene: TRBV19; J gene: TRBJ2-1; clone size: .; CDR3 protein: CASSIGTSGANEQFF; CDR3 DNA: TGTGCCAGTAGTATCGGGACTAGCGGGGCCAATGAGCAGTTCTTC
D gene: TRBD1; V gene: TRBV19; J gene: TRBJ2-7; clone size: .; CDR3 protein: CASSERQGWNEQYF; CDR3 DNA: TGTGCCAGTAGTGAGAGACAGGGTTGGAACGAGCAGTACTTC
D gene: TRBD1; V gene: TRBV7-9; J gene: TRBJ2-2; clone size: .; CDR3 protein: CASSTETGADTGELFF; CDR3 DNA: TGTGCCAGCAGCACAGAGACAGGGGCCGACACCGGGGAGCTGTTTTTT
D gene: TRBD2; V gene: TRBV7-3; J gene: TRBJ2-3; clone size: .; CDR3 protein: CASSLTGLAGPSGTQYF; CDR3 DNA: TGTGCCAGCAGCTTAACCGGGCTAGCGGGGCCATCAGGTACGCAGTATTTT
D gene: TRBD1; V gene: TRBV5-5; J gene: TRBJ2-7; clone size: .; CDR3 protein: CASSLRTGTVYEQYF; CDR3 DNA: TGTGCCAGCAGCCTAAGAACCGGGACAGTATACGAGCAGTACTTC
D gene: TRBD1; V gene: TRBV3-1/TRBV3-2; J gene: TRBJ2-7; clone size: few; CDR3 protein: CASSRSGTGYEQYF; CDR3 DNA: TGTGCCAGCAGCCGGTCCGGGACAGGATACGAGCAGTACTTC
D gene: TRBD1; V gene: TRBV6-5; J gene: TRBJ2-1; clone size: .; CDR3 protein: CASSYQGQGSAEQFF; CDR3 DNA: TGTGCCAGCAGTTACCAGGGACAGGGTTCAGCTGAGCAGTTCTTC
D gene: TRBD1; V gene: TRBV5-8; J gene: TRBJ1-1; clone size: .; CDR3 protein: CASRGRWSGQGDTEAFF; CDR3 DNA: TGTGCCAGCAGGGGGAGATGGAGTGGACAGGGGGACACTGAAGCTTTCTTT
D gene: .; V gene: TRBV30; J gene: TRBJ2-7; clone size: few; CDR3 protein: CAWTLGGGLYEQYF; CDR3 DNA: TGTGCCTGGACCCTCGGAGGGGGCTTATACGAGCAGTACTTC
D gene: .; V gene: TRBV6-2/TRBV6-3; J gene: TRBJ2-7; clone size: .; CDR3 protein: CASSYDNEQYF; CDR3 DNA: TGTGCCAGCAGTTACGACAACGAGCAGTACTTC
D gene: TRBD1; V gene: TRBV5-1; J gene: TRBJ1-1; clone size: .; CDR3 protein: CASSLMTGSNAEAFF; CDR3 DNA: TGCGCCAGCAGCTTAATGACAGGGAGTAACGCTGAAGCTTTCTTT
D gene: .; V gene: TRBV19; J gene: TRBJ2-7; clone size: .; CDR3 protein: CASSTQRAGYHEQYF; CDR3 DNA: TGTGCCAGTAGTACCCAGCGGGCTGGGTATCACGAGCAGTACTTC
D gene: .; V gene: TRBV6-5; J gene: TRBJ1-4; clone size: .; CDR3 protein: CASSYFQGRSEKLFF; CDR3 DNA: TGTGCCAGCAGTTATTTTCAGGGTCGCAGTGAAAAACTGTTTTTT
D gene: .; V gene: TRBV7-9; J gene: TRBJ1-6; clone size: .; CDR3 protein: CASSLDQGSPLHF; CDR3 DNA: TGTGCCAGCAGCTTAGACCAGGGTTCACCCCTCCACTTT
D gene: TRBD1; V gene: TRBV29-1; J gene: TRBJ1-2; clone size: .; CDR3 protein: CSVELTGEHGYTF; CDR3 DNA: TGCAGCGTTGAATTGACAGGGGAGCATGGCTACACCTTC
D gene: .; V gene: TRBV27; J gene: TRBJ1-1; clone size: .; CDR3 protein: CASSLSLRGLGTEAFF; CDR3 DNA: TGTGCCAGCAGTTTATCGCTTCGGGGTCTGGGCACTGAAGCTTTCTTT
D gene: .; V gene: TRBV28; J gene: TRBJ1-2; clone size: .; CDR3 protein: CASRVATRVPSTF; CDR3 DNA: TGTGCCAGCAGGGTTGCCACGCGGGTACCTTCGACCTTC
D gene: .; V gene: TRBV7-2; J gene: TRBJ1-1; clone size: .; CDR3 protein: CASSLAGGFTEAFF; CDR3 DNA: TGTGCCAGCAGCTTAGCCGGGGGTTTTACTGAAGCTTTCTTT
D gene: .; V gene: TRBV5-6; J gene: TRBJ1-2; clone size: .; CDR3 protein: CASSLGFEGYTF; CDR3 DNA: TGTGCCAGCAGCCTCGGGTTCGAGGGCTACACCTTC
D gene: .; V gene: TRBV10-2; J gene: TRBJ1-5; clone size: .; CDR3 protein: CASSLSSQPQHF; CDR3 DNA: TGCGCCAGCAGTCTCTCCTCGCAGCCCCAGCATTTT
D gene: .; V gene: TRBV18; J gene: TRBJ1-5; clone size: .; CDR3 protein: CASYPPGVSPSNQPQHF; CDR3 DNA: TGTGCCAGTTACCCCCCGGGGGTCAGTCCCTCCAATCAGCCCCAGCATTTT
D gene: .; V gene: TRBV27; J gene: TRBJ1-2; clone size: .; CDR3 protein: CASSSQGNGYTF; CDR3 DNA: TGTGCCAGCAGTTCACAGGGTAACGGCTACACCTTC
D gene: TRBD1; V gene: TRBV24-1; J gene: TRBJ2-3; clone size: .; CDR3 protein: CATSDLGTGLTDTQYF; CDR3 DNA: TGTGCCACCAGTGATTTGGGGACAGGTCTCACAGATACGCAGTATTTT
D gene: .; V gene: TRBV30; J gene: TRBJ2-1; clone size: few; CDR3 protein: CAWSEGNEQFF; CDR3 DNA: TGTGCCTGGAGTGAGGGGAATGAGCAGTTCTTC
D gene: TRBD1; V gene: TRBV3-1/TRBV3-2; J gene: TRBJ1-1; clone size: .; CDR3 protein: CASSHSGQGSTEAFF; CDR3 DNA: TGTGCCAGCAGCCATTCGGGACAGGGGAGCACTGAAGCTTTCTTT
D gene: TRBD1; V gene: TRBV7-2; J gene: TRBJ2-7; clone size: .; CDR3 protein: CASSLARTGWRAQYF; CDR3 DNA: TGTGCCAGCAGCTTAGCGCGGACAGGATGGCGCGCGCAGTACTTC
D gene: .; V gene: TRBV29-1; J gene: TRBJ1-2; clone size: .; CDR3 protein: CSVEEPTGSYGYTF; CDR3 DNA: TGCAGCGTTGAAGAACCGACAGGATCCTATGGCTACACCTTC
D gene: .; V gene: TRBV6-6; J gene: TRBJ1-1; clone size: .; CDR3 protein: CATSNSDSRTEAFF; CDR3 DNA: TGTGCCACCTCAAACTCGGACTCCCGGACTGAAGCTTTCTTT
D gene: TRBD2; V gene: TRBV30; J gene: TRBJ2-2; clone size: .; CDR3 protein: CAWSLLAGNTGELFF; CDR3 DNA: TGTGCCTGGAGTCTCCTAGCGGGGAACACCGGGGAGCTGTTTTTT
D gene: .; V gene: TRBV7-9; J gene: TRBJ2-7; clone size: few; CDR3 protein: CASSADRAPYEQYF; CDR3 DNA: TGTGCCAGCAGCGCCGACAGAGCCCCCTACGAGCAGTACTTC
D gene: .; V gene: TRBV18; J gene: TRBJ1-2; clone size: .; CDR3 protein: CASSPGGARYGYTF; CDR3 DNA: TGTGCCAGCTCACCAGGAGGGGCGCGATATGGCTACACCTTC
D gene: .; V gene: TRBV4-3; J gene: TRBJ2-2; clone size: .; CDR3 protein: CASSQEYPELLTGELFF; CDR3 DNA: TGCGCCAGCAGCCAGGAGTACCCAGAGCTCCTCACCGGGGAGCTGTTTTTT
D gene: TRBD1; V gene: TRBV10-3; J gene: TRBJ2-2; clone size: .; CDR3 protein: CAISESMGQVNTGELFF; CDR3 DNA: TGTGCCATCAGTGAGTCGATGGGACAGGTAAACACCGGGGAGCTGTTTTTT
D gene: TRBD1; V gene: TRBV19; J gene: TRBJ1-2; clone size: once; CDR3 protein: CASSPRTGGDYGYTF; CDR3 DNA: TGTGCCAGTAGTCCGCGGACAGGGGGCGACTATGGCTACACCTTC
D gene: TRBD1; V gene: TRBV6-6; J gene: TRBJ1-2; clone size: once; CDR3 protein: CASRRTGDYGYTF; CDR3 DNA: TGTGCCAGCAGGCGCACAGGGGACTATGGCTACACCTTC
D gene: .; V gene: TRBV7-2; J gene: TRBJ1-1; clone size: .; CDR3 protein: CASITTRVTQTEAFF; CDR3 DNA: TGTGCCAGCATAACGACGCGGGTCACCCAAACTGAAGCTTTCTTT